One sample yielded the 28 T cell receptor beta chains listed below, sequenced in a study of blood T cell repertoires in COVID-19. Generated by immunoSEQ multiplex PCR, the TCRdb table keeps only in-frame clones and is missing some. Seen here are a few hundred thousand clones, 65% to 90% observed once, and the top ten hold about 4.8%. Material: peripheral blood. These receptors all stem from a man between 45 and 60 years old with acute or convalescent COVID-19.

This rearrangement joins TRBV6-6 to TRBJ1-5, with 8 bases lining up with TRBD1. In germline, CDR1 is MNHNY, CDR2 SVGAGI (reference sequence). Germline trimming cut 5 bases from V and 0 bases from J; bases unmatched to any gene: 9. The CDR3 is 17 amino acids. The CDR3: CASSLRGQAISNQPQHF. The CDR3 region has the DNA TGTGCCAGCAGTCTACGGGGACAGGCGATTAGCAATCAGCCCCAGCATTTT.

The chain couples TRBV29-1 to TRBJ1-5; the D gene is possibly TRBD1 (5 bases). The germline CDR1 and CDR2 sequences are SQVTM and ANQGSEA. V dropped 6 bases and J dropped 2 bases, with 8 bases sitting between them. The CDR3 spans 12 residues. The DNA for the CDR3 is TGCAGCGTGCAACAGGGCAATCAGCCCCAGCATTTT. Translated, it gives CSVQQGNQPQHF.

This chain connects TRBV5-1 to TRBJ2-5; TRBD2 might be the D (7 bases). The ends were cut back, 4 bases at V and 5 bases at J, with 27 bases in the middle. This CDR3 contains 18 residues. Germline V gene sequence: CDR1 SGHRS, CDR2 YFSETQ. CDR3 sequence: CASSPVGGGARPMETQYF. CDR3 nucleotides: TGCGCCAGCAGCCCCGTAGGTGGGGGGGCGCGCCCTATGGAGACCCAGTACTTC.

This sequence joins TRBV19 and TRBJ1-2; maybe TRBD1 (6 bases). V lost 0 bases and J lost 4, with 9 bases in between. The CDR3 runs to 14 residues. Germline V lookup: CDR1 LNHDA, CDR2 SQIVND (reference sequence). Here the CDR3 reads CASSIDLRGYGYTF. CDR3 nucleotides: TGTGCCAGTAGTATAGATCTCAGGGGCTATGGCTACACCTTC.

The V gene is TRBV6-5, the J gene TRBJ1-1; D may be TRBD1 (6 bases). V was clipped by 6 bases and J by 4 bases, with 12 bases between them. Germline V gene lookup returns CDR1 MNHEY and CDR2 SVGAGI. The CDR3 loop spans 13 amino acids. The CDR3 region is CASRDTGRTEAFF. CDR3 bases: TGTGCCAGCAGAGACACAGGGCGCACTGAAGCTTTCTTT.

The V gene is TRBV6-5, the J gene TRBJ1-5, with TRBD1 identical over 8 bases. Germline V CDR1 and CDR2: MNHEY, SVGAGI. The V segment lost 0 bases and the J segment 2 bases; nucleotides outside the gene matches: 0. This CDR3 is built from 15 residues. CDR3 amino acids: CASSYSDRGNQPQHF. Here the CDR3 DNA reads TGTGCCAGCAGTTACTCGGACAGGGGCAATCAGCCCCAGCATTTT.

The chain has TRBV5-4 and TRBJ2-5, with D possibly TRBD2 on 7 matching bases. With 0 bases removed from V and 0 bases from J, the gap between germline ends came to 9 bases. This CDR3 is built from 15 residues. Looked up from germline, CDR1 is SGHNT and CDR2 is YYREEE (reference sequence). CDR3: CASSLGGGNQETQYF. CDR3 DNA: TGTGCCAGCAGCTTGGGGGGGGGCAACCAAGAGACCCAGTACTTC.

J is TRBJ2-5 and V is TRBV7-2, with unresolved D. The CDR3 spans 14 residues. CDR1 and CDR2 (germline): SGHTA, FQGNSA. With 1 base removed from V and 0 bases from J, the gap between germline ends came to 6 bases. The CDR3 sequence is CASSLEPYQETQYF. The CDR3 region has the DNA TGTGCCAGCAGCTTAGAGCCCTACCAAGAGACCCAGTACTTC.

The J gene is TRBJ2-2, the V gene TRBV12-3 or TRBV12-4, with D possibly being TRBD1 (6 bases). Trimming took off 4 bases at V and 6 bases at J, with 9 bases between the two ends. CDR3 length: 13 residues. In DNA form, the CDR3 reads TGTGCCAGCAGTTCACAGGGTCCCGGGGAGCTGTTTTTT. It encodes CASSSQGPGELFF.

V gene TRBV11-2 combines with J gene TRBJ2-5; TRBD2 matches 13 bases. V dropped 1 base and J dropped 3; count of bases not matched to a gene: 2. This CDR3 is 16 amino acids long. The V gene's germline CDR1 is SGHAT and CDR2 FQNNGV. The CDR3 is CASSLGTSGGKETQYF. The CDR3, as DNA: TGTGCCAGCAGCTTAGGGACTAGCGGGGGAAAAGAGACCCAGTACTTC.

The gene calls are TRBV5-4 and TRBJ2-2, with a tentative D call TRBD1 (6 bases). V gave up 1 base and J gave up 0 bases, with 10 bases separating them. The CDR3 runs to 16 residues. The germline gives CDR1 SGHNT, CDR2 YYREEE (reference sequence). The CDR3 DNA reads as TGTGCCAGCAGCTTGCCAGGGGCGGCGAACACCGGGGAGCTGTTTTTT. It yields the protein CASSLPGAANTGELFF.

This chain uses TRBV7-6 with TRBJ1-5; D is possibly TRBD1 (6 bases). V lost 5 bases and J lost 6, with 11 bases in between. CDR3 length equals 13 residues. CDR1 and CDR2 (germline): SGHVS, FNYEAQ. As DNA, the CDR3 is TGTGCCAGCAGCACAGGGATGAGTCAGCCCCAGCATTTT. This translates into CASSTGMSQPQHF.

The V and J genes are TRBV6-5 and TRBJ1-3, with TRBD1 identical over 7 bases. The V segment lost 8 bases and the J segment 0 bases; nucleotides outside the gene matches: 4. The CDR3 extends over 14 amino acids. The germline gives CDR1 MNHEY, CDR2 SVGAGI. The CDR3 DNA follows: TGTGCCAGCGGGACAGCAAGCTCTGGAAACACCATATATTTT. Translating it yields CASGTASSGNTIYF.

The chain recombines TRBV24-1 with TRBJ1-5, with unresolved D. V was shortened by 2 bases and J by 5 bases, with 9 bases between the two germline ends. This CDR3 comprises 14 residues. CDR1 and CDR2 from the germline V gene are KGHDR and SFDVKD. The DNA for the CDR3 is TGTGCCACCAGTGATTCCCGGACTCATCAGCCCCAGCATTTT. Amino acids: CATSDSRTHQPQHF.

This chain joins TRBV7-9 and TRBJ2-3, with 7 bases lining up with TRBD1. Germline V gene lookup returns CDR1 SEHNR and CDR2 FQNEAQ (reference sequence). The junction had 3 bases not matched to a gene; V was cut back by 5 bases and J by 1 base. The CDR3 contains 14 residues. DNA of the CDR3: TGTGCCAGCAGCCCCGGACAGGGCACAGATACGCAGTATTTT. Its translation is CASSPGQGTDTQYF.

V is TRBV6-5 and J is TRBJ2-5; 8 bases are a match to TRBD1. This CDR3 is built from 13 residues. Unmatched junction bases numbered 3, after V lost 6 bases and J lost 3 bases. Germline CDR1 is MNHEY and CDR2 is SVGAGI. Here the CDR3 DNA reads TGTGCCAGCAGCCGGGACAGGAAAGAGACCCAGTACTTC. Translating gives CASSRDRKETQYF.

This chain uses TRBV5-1 with TRBJ1-3; D gene uncertain. V was pared by 1 base and J by 0 bases, with 8 bases between. CDR1 is SGHRS, CDR2 YFSETQ, per germline. The CDR3 has 15 residues. The CDR3 here is CASSLQSSSGNTIYF. CDR3 DNA: TGCGCCAGCAGCTTGCAGTCCAGCTCTGGAAACACCATATATTTT. Supplemented by reference TRBV5-1 and TRBJ1-3, the full variable domain reads KAGVTQTPRYLIKTRGQQVTLSCSPISGHRSVSWYQQTPGQGLQFLFEYFSETQRNKGNFPGRFSGRQFSNSRSEMNVSTLELGDSALYLCASSLQSSSGNTIYFGEGSWLTVV.

Only one count was recorded for this clone. This chain uses TRBV18 with TRBJ2-5, with D perhaps matching TRBD1 (7 bases). There are 14 residues in the CDR3. V lost 3 bases to trimming and J lost 4 bases, with 12 bases between them. From germline, CDR1 is KGHSH and CDR2 LQKENI. The CDR3 bases are TGTGCCAGCTCACCCGGGGGACAGCGAGAGACCCAGTACTTC. This encodes CASSPGGQRETQYF.

The chain links TRBV29-1 to TRBJ2-1, with 8 bases lining up with TRBD1. Germline trimming cut 6 bases from V and 6 bases from J; bases unmatched to any gene: 7. This CDR3 region has 13 residues. Germline lookup yields CDR1 SQVTM and CDR2 ANQGSEA. The CDR3 bases are TGCAGCGTGCGACAGGGGAGGCCCAATGAGCAGTTCTTC. Its translation: CSVRQGRPNEQFF.

J is TRBJ1-4 and V is TRBV19, with 8 bases lining up with TRBD1. The CDR3 covers 17 residues. V lost 3 bases and J lost 3; bases outside the gene matches: 9. The V gene's germline CDR1 is LNHDA and CDR2 SQIVND (reference sequence). The CDR3 loop reads CASSMHRDRLANEKLFF. The CDR3 bases are TGTGCCAGTAGTATGCACCGGGACAGGCTTGCTAATGAAAAACTGTTTTTT.

This clone was observed a few times. The chain has TRBV9 and TRBJ1-2; maybe TRBD1 (5 bases). Deletions cut 2 bases from V and 3 bases from J, with 11 bases between. This CDR3 region has 14 residues. Germline V gene lookup returns CDR1 SGDLS and CDR2 YYNGEE. DNA of the CDR3: TGTGCCAGCAGCGTCGGGCAGGGCCACTATGGCTACACCTTC. This gives the protein CASSVGQGHYGYTF.

The table lists this clone with a few counts. This chain joins TRBV9 and TRBJ1-2; D possibly corresponds to TRBD1 (5 bases). The CDR3 totals 15 residues. CDR1 is SGDLS, CDR2 YYNGEE, per germline. Deletions cut 3 bases from V and 5 bases from J, with 17 bases between. In DNA form, the CDR3 reads TGTGCCAGCAGCGCGGGCCTAAGGGGCGGTTATGGCTACACCTTC. Amino acids: CASSAGLRGGYGYTF.

This clone was seen a few times. The rearrangement joins TRBV5-1 to TRBJ2-7; the match to TRBD1 covers 7 bases. Germline CDR1 is SGHRS and CDR2 is YFSETQ. Trimming removed 7 bases from V and 2 bases from J; junction bases left unmatched: 6. This CDR3 has 13 amino acids. The CDR3 here is CASHPGQPYEQYF. DNA for the CDR3: TGCGCCAGCCATCCGGGACAGCCCTACGAGCAGTACTTC.

This clone was found once. The V gene is TRBV7-2, the J gene TRBJ2-7; possibly TRBD1 for D (5 bases). Per the germline V gene, CDR1 is SGHTA and CDR2 is FQGNSA. Trimming removed 2 bases from V and 5 bases from J, with 10 bases in between. The CDR3 consists of 13 residues. Here the CDR3 reads CASSLNRLNEQYF. The CDR3 region has the DNA TGTGCCAGCAGCTTAAACAGGCTTAACGAGCAGTACTTC.

The chain joins TRBV6-5 to TRBJ1-2; D remains ambiguous. The CDR3 has 14 residues. V was clipped by 6 bases and J by 3 bases, with 14 bases between them. The germline CDR1 and CDR2 sequences are MNHEY and SVGAGI. CDR3 DNA: TGTGCCAGCAGGAAAAGGGCCGGGGACTATGGCTACACCTTC. It yields the protein CASRKRAGDYGYTF.

J is TRBJ2-6 and V is TRBV15; 7 bases are shared with TRBD1. Germline V CDR1 and CDR2: LNHNV, YYDKDF (reference sequence). This CDR3 contains 15 residues. The J segment lost 4 bases and the V segment lost 1 base, leaving 1 base of the junction unmatched. The CDR3 nucleotides are TGTGCCACCAGCAGAGGGGACAGAGGGGCCAACGTCCTGACTTTC. It translates to CATSRGDRGANVLTF.

The V gene is TRBV5-4, the J gene TRBJ1-1; tentatively, D is TRBD1 (6 bases). Trimming shortened V by 3 bases and J by 0 bases, and 12 bases separated the two germline ends. Germline assignment: CDR1 SGHNT and CDR2 YYREEE (reference sequence). The CDR3 is made up of 15 amino acids. CDR3: CASSSPGVMNTEAFF. As DNA, the CDR3 is TGTGCCAGCAGCTCCCCAGGGGTCATGAACACTGAAGCTTTCTTT.

This rearrangement joins TRBV5-1 to TRBJ2-3, with D perhaps TRBD2 (5 bases). In germline, CDR1 is SGHRS, CDR2 YFSETQ. Trimming stripped 2 bases from V and 2 bases from J, with 15 bases between. The CDR3 consists of 16 residues. The CDR3 spells CASSFSAGGFTDTQYF. In nucleotides, the CDR3 is TGCGCCAGCAGCTTTTCGGCAGGAGGTTTCACAGATACGCAGTATTTT.